The T cell receptor beta chain under discussion was sequenced for a study of cytomegalovirus exposure and HLA in healthy donors. As for the study in general: Early released data comprised around 85 million unique TCRs from HLA-typed donors. Study observations and caveats: For most TCR beta V segments, an earlier analysis put the productive rate at about 87% or about 30% of the time. Under in vitro conditions, a few CMV-associated chains were confirmed as specific for CMV antigens.

Both 60 Vbeta primers and 13 Jbeta primers went into the PCR. Sequenced by immunoSEQ multiplex PCR; TCRdb stores in-frame clones only, minus some. The sample has about 160,000 clones; roughly 80% are singletons. V dropped 5 bases and J dropped 3; count of bases not matched to a gene: 6. From germline, CDR1 is MNHEY and CDR2 SVGAGI. The CDR3 sequence is 15 residues long. This clone was recorded a few times. The target antigen is unknown. The source is a human donor in good health. The J gene is TRBJ1-3, the V gene TRBV6-5; 8 bases line up with TRBD1. Sequences were obtained from PBMCs. CDR3 DNA: TGTGCCAGCAGTGCGACAGGGGCGAGTGGAAACACCATATATTTT. This sequence encodes CASSATGASGNTIYF.